Given below is one T cell receptor beta chain in context. The Seattle patients joined while their infection was active and were tracked longitudinally afterward. CDR1 is MDHEN and CDR2 is SYDVKM in the germline V gene. This CDR3 has 18 residues. V lost 2 bases, J lost 7 bases, and 26 bases lay in between. This entry belongs to a study of blood T cell repertoires in COVID-19. Looking at the study overall: T cells, B-cell-depleted T cells, or PBMCs provided the cDNA or gDNA that served as material.

Authors' methods: For nucleated cells, counts were estimated from reference gene primer amplification. The repertoire was sequenced with immunoSEQ multiplex PCR; TCRdb's copy has only in-frame clones and lacks some. That table gives V, J and clone size, and the DNA gave D and trimming. Here the sample spans almost 300,000 clones, roughly 90% being singletons. This sequence was found in a woman aged 25 to 45 with COVID-19, enrolled during active disease. The chain joins TRBV28 to TRBJ1-1; tentatively, D is TRBD1 (5 bases). Sequenced sample: peripheral blood. The CDR3 DNA reads TGTGCCAGCAGTTTAAGTTTGGCTCCCGGGGGAAGCGACGGTGAAGCTTTCTTT. Translation: CASSLSLAPGGSDGEAFF. Variable domain in full (rest from reference TRBV28 and TRBJ1-1): DVKVTQSSRYLVKRTGEKVFLECVQDMDHENMFWYRQDPGLGLRLIYFSYDVKMKEKGDIPEGYSVSREKKERFSLILESASTNQTSMYLCASSLSLAPGGSDGEAFFGQGTRLTVV.